The entry that follows covers one T cell receptor (beta chain) sequence. This entry belongs to a study of tumor and adjacent non-tumor tissue in lung cancer. The library came from three nested PCR rounds adapted from ARM-PCR protocols. TCRdb used MiXCR to reprocess the multiplex PCR reads, holding one entry per CDR3 protein. The sample has some 80,000 distinct CDR3 sequences; more than 65% are singletons. The template was RNA from unsorted bulk tissue. Distant lung tissue was collected more than 3 cm away from the tumor edge. CDR3 length: 11 residues. V was clipped by 4 bases and J by 7 bases, with 5 bases between them. The germline V gene has CDR1 MNHNY and CDR2 SVGAGI (reference sequence).

This TCR was sampled from a man between 65 and 79 years old with non-small cell lung cancer. This chain uses TRBV6-6 with TRBJ1-5; D remains unclear. Material for sequencing was distant non-tumor lung tissue. This CDR3 is CASSLGQPQHF. The CDR3 DNA follows: TGTGCCAGCAGTTTAGGACAGCCCCAGCATTTT.